A single sample is the source of the 25 T cell receptor beta chains below, sequenced in a study of T-cell reconstitution after alpha-beta-depleted transplantation in children. Library preparation (for TCRbeta) was performed with unique molecular identifiers. TCRdb independently ran MiXCR on the PCR reads; one entry per CDR3 protein. There are approximately 390,000 distinct CDR3 sequences in the sample; roughly 11% occur only once, and roughly 5.1% lies in the top ten. This sample comprised PBMCs from the stem cell graft donor, obtained from the stem cell graft. The receptors were sampled from a human donor who donated a stem cell graft to a child with acute myeloid leukemia.

This clonotype showed up just a few times. This sequence joins TRBV10-3 and TRBJ1-1; 7 bases are shared with TRBD1. Germline CDR1 and CDR2: ENHRY and SYGVKD. J gave up 3 bases and V 11 bases, and 9 bases lay outside the gene matches. The CDR3 contains 13 residues. The CDR3 loop reads CAAKQGSYTEAFF. The CDR3 DNA sequence: TGTGCCGCGAAACAGGGGAGTTACACTGAAGCTTTCTTT.

This clonotype was counted ten times or more. The V call is TRBV7-2, the J call TRBJ2-1; TRBD2 might be the D (5 bases). CDR1 and CDR2 from the germline V gene are SGHTA and FQGNSA. This CDR3 comprises 14 residues. Trimming shortened V by 0 bases and J by 10 bases, and 13 bases separated the two germline ends. This CDR3 is CASSLAEDLREQFF. As DNA, the CDR3 is TGTGCCAGCAGCTTAGCGGAGGACTTGCGAGAGCAGTTCTTC.

This clonotype appeared many times. Sequence at one end of the junction differs from germline and may be a read error. V is TRBV5-1 and J is TRBJ2-1, with 13 bases that match TRBD2. CDR3 length equals 14 residues. Germline V gene lookup returns CDR1 SGHRS and CDR2 YFSETQ. CDR3 DNA: TGTGCCAGCAGCTTGGGACTAGCGGGAAATGAGCAGTTCTTC. Its translation is CASSLGLAGNEQFF.

For the CDR3, the DNA is TGTGCCAGCAGCGGAGAACAGGGGGCTATCACCGGGGAGCTGTTTTTT. Residues: CASSGEQGAITGELFF. The genes are TRBV9 and TRBJ2-2; 9 bases line up with TRBD1. V dropped 3 bases and J dropped 4; count of bases not matched to a gene: 7. Germline CDR1 reads SGDLS; CDR2 reads YYNGEE. This CDR3 comprises 16 residues. The complete variable domain, with remaining parts taken from reference TRBV9 and TRBJ2-2, reads DSGVTQTPKHLITATGQRVTLRCSPRSGDLSVYWYQQSLDQGLQFLIQYYNGEERAKGNILERFSAQQFPDLHSELNLSSLELGDSALYFCASSGEQGAITGELFFGEGSRLTVL.

Only a few counts were recorded for this clonotype. The chain combines TRBV12-3 or TRBV12-4 with TRBJ2-3; D gene uncertain. V gave up 3 bases and J gave up 2 bases, with 9 bases separating them. This CDR3 has 14 amino acids. The CDR3 DNA sequence: TGTGCCAGCAGTTTCATCGGGTTCACAGATACGCAGTATTTT. Its protein is CASSFIGFTDTQYF.

This clonotype was seen ten or more times. The chain's CDR3 is CASSLSGAGWITQYF. CDR3 nucleotides: TGTGCCAGCAGTTTATCTGGGGCGGGCTGGATTACGCAGTATTTT. The chain is built from TRBV28 and TRBJ2-3; D could derive from TRBD1 or TRBD2 (5 bases each). This CDR3 has 15 residues. The germline V gene encodes CDR1 MDHEN and CDR2 SYDVKM. Trimming removed 1 base from V and 8 bases from J, with 16 bases in between.

This clonotype was observed once. The J gene is TRBJ2-4, the V gene TRBV5-6; D is unclear. The CDR3 spans 14 residues. V was clipped by 0 bases and J by 1 base, with 5 bases between them. From germline, CDR1 is SGHDT and CDR2 YYEEEE. The CDR3 is CASSLGRAKNIQYF. The CDR3 DNA is TGTGCCAGCAGCTTGGGGCGGGCCAAAAACATTCAGTACTTC.

The sample holds a few counts of this clonotype. The chain couples TRBV20-1 to TRBJ2-7; the D gene is possibly TRBD1 (5 bases). This CDR3 spans 16 amino acids. The V gene's germline CDR1 is DFQATT and CDR2 SNEGSKA (reference sequence). V was trimmed by 2 bases and J by 1 base, leaving 18 bases between them. The CDR3 DNA reads as TGCAGTGCTAGACCCTTAGGGGTGGGCAGTTCCTACGAGCAGTACTTC. Translating gives CSARPLGVGSSYEQYF.

This clonotype was seen ten or more times. This chain connects TRBV7-2 to TRBJ2-5, with a weak D call TRBD2 (5 bases). V was clipped by 8 bases and J by 5 bases, with 12 bases between them. This CDR3 has 12 amino acids. Germline values: CDR1 SGHTA, CDR2 FQGNSA. The CDR3 nucleotides are TGTGCCAGCCGGGGAGCCGGGGAGACCCAGTACTTC. It encodes CASRGAGETQYF.

Notes on this clonotype: Compared with germline, one end of the junction differs, possibly owing to a read error. This chain uses TRBV7-7 with TRBJ2-2, with 7 nucleotides matching TRBD2. The germline CDR1 and CDR2 sequences are SSHAT and FNYEAQ (reference sequence). The CDR3 totals 17 residues. CDR3: CASSPHPGTTGTGELFF. CDR3 DNA sequence: TGTGCTAGCAGCCCTCACCCCGGGACTACCGGGACCGGGGAGCTGTTTTTT. Full variable domain (rest looked up from reference TRBV7-7 and TRBJ2-2): GAGVSQSPRYKVTKRGQDVTLRCDPISSHATLYWYQQALGQGPEFLTYFNYEAQPDKSGLPSDRFSAERPEGSISTLTIQRTEQRDSAMYRCASSPHPGTTGTGELFFGEGSRLTVL.

This clonotype was observed at least ten times. V is TRBV11-2 and J is TRBJ1-4; 7 nucleotides match TRBD1. The CDR3 sequence is 14 residues long. Trimming took 8 bases from V and 4 from J; bases not matched to a gene: 7. The germline V gene has CDR1 SGHAT and CDR2 FQNNGV. This chain's CDR3 is CASGRQGFNEKLFF. The CDR3 coding sequence is TGTGCCAGCGGGCGACAGGGCTTTAATGAAAAACTGTTTTTT.

This chain uses TRBV2 with TRBJ2-2; 15 nucleotides agree with TRBD2. Germline V gene sequence: CDR1 SNHLY, CDR2 FYNNEI. Trimming took 8 bases from V and 4 from J; bases not matched to a gene: 5. This CDR3 has 16 residues. Written as DNA, the CDR3 is TGTGCCAGCGCTTCGGGACTAGCGGGAGGCACCGGGGAGCTGTTTTTT. Translating it yields CASASGLAGGTGELFF. Using reference TRBV2 and TRBJ2-2 for the parts outside the CDR3, the full variable domain is EPEVTQTPSHQVTQMGQEVILRCVPISNHLYFYWYRQILGQKVEFLVSFYNNEISEKSEIFDDQFSVERPDGSNFTLKIRSTKLEDSAMYFCASASGLAGGTGELFFGEGSRLTVL.

This clonotype was seen a handful of times. The chain employs TRBV15 and TRBJ1-5; D is uncertain. Trimming took off 6 bases at V and 4 bases at J, with 10 bases between the two ends. The CDR3 covers 13 residues. Germline V gene data show CDR1 as LNHNV and CDR2 as YYDKDF (reference sequence). CDR3 DNA sequence: TGTGCCACCAGTGGCCAGCTAAATCAGCCCCAGCATTTT. Amino acids: CATSGQLNQPQHF. The variable domain in full, completed from reference TRBV15 and TRBJ1-5, reads DAMVIQNPRYQVTQFGKPVTLSCSQTLNHNVMYWYQQKSSQAPKLLFHYYDKDFNNEADTPDNFQSRRPNTSFCFLDIRSPGLGDTAMYLCATSGQLNQPQHFGDGTRLSIL.

The CDR3 bases are TGCGCCAGCAGCCCCGGTGTGGTGACAGGGGGTCTAGATACGCAGTATTTT. Translated, it gives CASSPGVVTGGLDTQYF. This chain joins TRBV5-1 and TRBJ2-3, with 9 positions matching TRBD1. Germline lookup yields CDR1 SGHRS and CDR2 YFSETQ. J gave up 5 bases and V 4 bases, and 14 bases lay outside the gene matches. CDR3 length: 17 residues.

A few counts support this clonotype. The chain couples TRBV20-1 to TRBJ2-1, with D possibly matching TRBD2 (7 bases). CDR3 size: 12 residues. Germline V CDR1 and CDR2: DFQATT, SNEGSKA (reference sequence). The V end lost 6 bases, the J end lost 10 bases, and 16 bases lay between the germline ends. The CDR3 DNA reads as TGCAGTGCGGAGGGGGGGGGGCGAGAGCAGTTCTTC. Translating it yields CSAEGGGREQFF.

CDR3 bases: TGCAGTGCTAGCCCGGTGCCGACTAGCGGGAGAGATCCGGATACGCAGTATTTT. Its translation: CSASPVPTSGRDPDTQYF. The V and J genes are TRBV20-1 and TRBJ2-3; 12 bases agree with TRBD2. Trimming cost V 3 bases and J 6 bases; bases outside gene matches: 16. The CDR3 extends over 18 amino acids. In germline, CDR1 is DFQATT, CDR2 SNEGSKA (reference sequence).

This clonotype turned up a few times. CDR3 nucleotide sequence: TGTGCCAGCAGCTTCGGGGGGGTGGTGGCCAAAAACATTCAGTACTTC. Amino acids: CASSFGGVVAKNIQYF. The rearrangement uses TRBV5-8 and TRBJ2-4, with TRBD2 matching over 8 bases. Germline V gene lookup returns CDR1 SGHTS and CDR2 YDEGEE. Trimming at V came to 2 bases and at J to 1 base, leaving 5 bases not matched to a gene. The CDR3 consists of 16 residues.

This clonotype has ten or more counts. DNA of the CDR3: TGCAGTGCTCCTACTAGCGGGGGTTCCCAAGAGACCCAGTACTTC. It encodes CSAPTSGGSQETQYF. The chain is built from TRBV20-1 and TRBJ2-5; 11 bases line up with TRBD2. Trimming took 5 bases from V and 1 from J; bases not matched to a gene: 6. Germline V gene data show CDR1 as DFQATT and CDR2 as SNEGSKA (reference sequence). The CDR3 length is 15 residues.

This clonotype appeared a few times. J is TRBJ2-2 and V is TRBV20-1; 8 positions agree with TRBD1. CDR1 DFQATT and CDR2 SNEGSKA come from the germline V gene (reference sequence). The CDR3 length is 16 residues. The J segment lost 3 bases and the V segment lost 0 bases, leaving 6 bases of the junction unmatched. CDR3 sequence reads: CSARDNDRGHTGELFF. The CDR3 DNA follows: TGCAGTGCTAGAGATAACGACAGGGGCCACACCGGGGAGCTGTTTTTT.

The chain combines TRBV5-5 with TRBJ1-6; TRBD1 agrees at 9 bases. Germline V lookup: CDR1 SGHKS, CDR2 YYEKEE (reference sequence). V trimming: 0 bases; J trimming: 6 bases; junction bases outside the gene matches: 7. The CDR3 is made up of 17 amino acids. DNA of the CDR3: TGTGCCAGCAGCTTGGGGGGACAGGGTTTGCGTAATTCACCCCTCCACTTT. Translated, it gives CASSLGGQGLRNSPLHF.

A few counts support this clonotype. CDR3 in DNA: TGTGCCAGCAGTTTAGGCCCCGGGACAGCCTCCTACGAGCAGTACTTC. Its protein is CASSLGPGTASYEQYF. The chain uses TRBV12-3 or TRBV12-4 and TRBJ2-7, with 7 bases identical to TRBD1. V was clipped by 1 base and J by 0 bases; unmatched bases: 6. The CDR3 has 16 amino acids.

The chain recombines TRBV5-1 with TRBJ2-3; 13 bases line up with TRBD2. CDR3 length equals 17 residues. The V gene's germline CDR1 is SGHRS and CDR2 YFSETQ. V shed 3 bases, J shed 2 bases, and the junction held 6 bases outside the gene matches. The CDR3 sequence: CASSSGTSGDFTDTQYF. In DNA, the CDR3 is TGCGCCAGCAGCTCAGGGACTAGCGGGGACTTCACAGATACGCAGTATTTT.

The chain employs TRBV5-1 and TRBJ1-1; no definite D call. V was shortened by 6 bases and J by 1 base, with 10 bases between the two germline ends. CDR1 and CDR2 from the germline V gene are SGHRS and YFSETQ. The CDR3 runs to 13 residues. The DNA of the CDR3 is TGCGCCAGCACTCGGAATTCGAACACTGAAGCTTTCTTT. This encodes CASTRNSNTEAFF.

This clonotype has only a few counts. The rearrangement links TRBV5-1 to TRBJ1-3, with a tentative D call TRBD1 (5 bases). The length of the CDR3 is 13 residues. Germline-derived CDR1 and CDR2 are SGHRS and YFSETQ. The V end lost 0 bases, the J end lost 4 bases, and 5 bases lay between the germline ends. The CDR3 DNA reads TGCGCCAGCAGCTTGGGACAGGGAAACACCATATATTTT. Translating gives CASSLGQGNTIYF.

This clonotype was observed many times. This chain connects TRBV27 to TRBJ2-5; 14 bases are a match to TRBD2. The CDR3 runs 15 residues. V shed 2 bases, J shed 5 bases, and the junction held 1 base outside the gene matches. Germline V CDR1 and CDR2: MNHEY, SMNVEV (reference sequence). For the CDR3, the DNA is TGTGCCAGCAGTTTAAGACTAGCGGGAGGGGAGACCCAGTACTTC. This gives the protein CASSLRLAGGETQYF.